The next 25 T cell receptor beta chains were all read from a single sample in a study of OX40 agonist ivuxolimab in advanced cancers. Measured with immunoSEQ multiplex PCR; TCRdb has only the in-frame clones, and not every one. The top ten clones hold under 0.7% of a sample with 40,000 or so clones, roughly nine tenths of them seen once. This sample comprised CD4+ or CD8+ T cells sorted from blood, obtained in a trial of the OX40 agonist ivuxolimab. These receptors were obtained from an adult with an advanced solid tumor such as melanoma, head and neck, liver or kidney cancer.

This chain uses TRBV6-1 with TRBJ2-1, with D possibly TRBD2 on 6 matching bases. CDR1 and CDR2 (germline): MNHNS, SASEGT. V shed 3 bases and J shed 4 bases, with 13 bases lying between them. The CDR3 has 15 amino acids. CDR3 in amino acids: CASSERTGEYNEQFF. The CDR3 DNA sequence: TGTGCCAGCAGTGAGAGAACGGGGGAGTACAATGAGCAGTTCTTC.

This clone has just a few counts. The CDR3 spells CASSYQTGQPQHF. CDR3 sequence (DNA): TGTGCCAGCAGTTACCAGACCGGGCAGCCCCAGCATTTT. This chain links TRBV6-5 with TRBJ1-5, with D unclear. The CDR3 covers 13 residues. CDR1 and CDR2 (germline): MNHEY, SVGAGI. V dropped 2 bases and J dropped 7 bases, with 9 bases sitting between them.

The CDR3: CASSKAGKANEKLFF. DNA of the CDR3: TGTGCCAGCAGCAAAGCGGGGAAGGCTAATGAAAAACTGTTTTTT. V and J are TRBV21-1 and TRBJ1-4. TRBV21-1 has pseudogene status. There are 15 residues in the CDR3.

The V gene is TRBV7-2, the J gene TRBJ1-2; D ambiguous. V was shortened by 5 bases and J by 8 bases, with 15 bases between the two germline ends. Germline CDR1 and CDR2: SGHTA and FQGNSA. The CDR3 runs 13 residues. The CDR3 DNA reads as TGTGCCAGCAGCCCTCGGACTGTCTTGGGCTACACCTTC. Amino acid sequence: CASSPRTVLGYTF.

This sequence joins TRBV5-6 and TRBJ2-7; 7 bases line up with TRBD1. CDR1 is SGHDT, CDR2 YYEEEE, per germline. This CDR3 has 13 residues. Trimming at V came to 0 bases and at J to 4 bases, leaving 1 base not matched to a gene. The CDR3 DNA reads TGTGCCAGCAGCTTGGACAGGGGTTACGAGCAGTACTTC. Translating gives CASSLDRGYEQYF.

V is TRBV4-2 and J is TRBJ2-5; D call uncertain. Trimming cost V 5 bases and J 5 bases, with 21 bases left between them. Germline V gene data show CDR1 as LGHNA and CDR2 as YNFKEQ. The CDR3 extends over 16 amino acids. CDR3: CASSIHIGASGETQYF. The CDR3 nucleotides read TGTGCCAGCAGCATCCACATCGGAGCATCGGGTGAGACCCAGTACTTC.

The chain couples TRBV7-9 to TRBJ2-1, with 11 bases lining up with TRBD2. Per germline, CDR1 SEHNR and CDR2 FQNEAQ (reference sequence). This CDR3 region has 15 residues. With V trimmed by 4 bases and J by 12 bases, 11 bases remained unmatched. The CDR3 region has the DNA TGTGCCAGCAGCTGGGGCGGGACTAGCGGTCCCGGGCAGTTCTTC. This translates into CASSWGGTSGPGQFF. Full variable domain (rest looked up from reference TRBV7-9 and TRBJ2-1): DTGVSQNPRHKITKRGQNVTFRCDPISEHNRLYWYRQTLGQGPEFLTYFQNEAQLEKSRLLSDRFSAERPKGSFSTLEIQRTEQGDSAMYLCASSWGGTSGPGQFFGPGTRLTVL.

This sequence joins TRBV5-5 and TRBJ1-3; D unclear. The CDR3 has 13 amino acids. Germline CDR1 and CDR2: SGHKS and YYEKEE (reference sequence). Trimming removed 0 bases from V and 2 bases from J, with 3 bases in between. The CDR3 nucleotides are TGTGCCAGCAGCTTGGTAGCTGGAAACACCATATATTTT. Protein: CASSLVAGNTIYF.

The chain has TRBV11-2 and TRBJ1-6; the D gene is possibly TRBD1 (5 bases). The CDR3 is made up of 14 amino acids. Trimming took 1 base from V and 8 from J, leaving 9 bases between them. Germline values: CDR1 SGHAT, CDR2 FQNNGV. CDR3 bases: TGTGCCAGCAGCTTAGTTCGGGGGTATTCACCCCTCCACTTT. Its protein is CASSLVRGYSPLHF.

The V gene is TRBV6-1, the J gene TRBJ1-4; 9 bases line up with TRBD1. After removal of 7 bases from V and 0 bases from J, the junction contained 3 bases not matched to a gene. The CDR3 consists of 15 residues. Germline CDR1 is MNHNS and CDR2 is SASEGT. CDR3 sequence: CASTWTGATNEKLFF. CDR3 nucleotides: TGTGCCAGCACCTGGACAGGGGCAACTAATGAAAAACTGTTTTTT.

The V gene is TRBV19, the J gene TRBJ1-3; maybe TRBD1 (6 bases). V was shortened by 7 bases and J by 4 bases, with 14 bases between the two germline ends. From germline, CDR1 is LNHDA and CDR2 SQIVND (reference sequence). The CDR3 extends over 14 amino acids. The CDR3 region is CASNRGAPGNTIYF. CDR3 in DNA: TGTGCCAGTAATAGGGGGGCGCCGGGAAACACCATATATTTT. Full variable domain (missing parts from reference TRBV19 and TRBJ1-3): DGGITQSPKYLFRKEGQNVTLSCEQNLNHDAMYWYRQDPGQGLRLIYYSQIVNDFQKGDIAEGYSVSREKKESFPLTVTSAQKNPTAFYLCASNRGAPGNTIYFGEGSWLTVV.

The chain recombines TRBV7-2 with TRBJ2-3; D possibly corresponds to TRBD2 (7 bases). CDR1 is SGHTA, CDR2 FQGNSA, per germline. The length of the CDR3 is 15 residues. Trimming pared 0 bases from V and 5 bases from J, leaving 12 bases between. The CDR3 loop is CASSLAGGLVDTQYF. CDR3 coding DNA: TGTGCCAGCAGCTTAGCGGGGGGGCTGGTAGATACGCAGTATTTT.

The J gene is TRBJ1-1, the V gene TRBV6-6; 7 nucleotides agree with TRBD1. The CDR3 has 15 residues. Germline V gene lookup returns CDR1 MNHNY and CDR2 SVGAGI (reference sequence). The ends lost 2 bases at V and 0 bases at J; junction bases unmatched: 3. The CDR3 sequence: CASSYAGTVNTEAFF. The CDR3 coding sequence is TGTGCCAGCAGTTACGCCGGGACAGTGAACACTGAAGCTTTCTTT.

The chain recombines TRBV5-4 with TRBJ1-2; D uncertain. Per the germline V gene, CDR1 is SGHNT and CDR2 is YYREEE (reference sequence). CDR3 length equals 15 residues. V was trimmed by 5 bases and J by 0 bases, leaving 14 bases between them. The CDR3 is CASSPTSGANYGYTF. The CDR3 region has the DNA TGTGCCAGCAGTCCGACCAGTGGGGCTAACTATGGCTACACCTTC.

The chain has TRBV5-1 and TRBJ2-7; TRBD2 agrees at 11 bases. The V gene end was trimmed by 0 bases and the J gene end by 0 bases; junction bases not matched to a gene: 5. The germline gives CDR1 SGHRS, CDR2 YFSETQ. The CDR3 is 17 amino acids. The CDR3, as DNA: TGCGCCAGCAGCTTGGCCGCCGGGACTAGCGGCTCCTACGAGCAGTACTTC. Its protein product is CASSLAAGTSGSYEQYF.

The V gene is TRBV5-4, the J gene TRBJ1-1, with D hard to call. Germline CDR1 and CDR2: SGHNT and YYREEE (reference sequence). The germline V and J ends were trimmed by 2 bases and 4 bases, with 6 bases remaining between them. The CDR3 extends over 12 amino acids. CDR3 DNA: TGTGCCAGCAGCTTTTCTAGCACTGAAGCTTTCTTT. Protein product: CASSFSSTEAFF.

The J gene is TRBJ2-7, the V gene TRBV5-1; TRBD1 aligns across 7 bases. In germline, CDR1 is SGHRS, CDR2 YFSETQ. The junction had 10 bases not matched to a gene; V was cut back by 4 bases and J by 3 bases. This CDR3 comprises 15 residues. CDR3 bases: TGCGCCAGCAGCCCCGACGGACAGGCCTTCTACGAGCAGTACTTC. This sequence encodes CASSPDGQAFYEQYF.

The chain employs TRBV7-9 and TRBJ1-1, with D maybe TRBD1 (5 bases). Germline assignment: CDR1 SEHNR and CDR2 FQNEAQ (reference sequence). V dropped 3 bases and J dropped 5 bases, with 10 bases sitting between them. This CDR3 is 13 amino acids long. The CDR3 region is CASSFEGVTEAFF. DNA of the CDR3: TGTGCCAGCAGCTTCGAAGGGGTGACTGAAGCTTTCTTT.

This chain joins TRBV25-1 and TRBJ1-1; 8 nucleotides line up with TRBD1. In germline, CDR1 is MGHDK, CDR2 SYGVNS. The CDR3 length is 16 residues. Trimming removed 3 bases from V and 5 bases from J; junction bases left unmatched: 11. CDR3 in amino acids: CASSDGVRTGRTEAFF. The CDR3 DNA is TGTGCCAGCAGTGATGGGGTAAGGACAGGGAGGACTGAAGCTTTCTTT. The entire variable domain, with the rest obtained from reference TRBV25-1 and TRBJ1-1, is as follows: EADIYQTPRYLVIGTGKKITLECSQTMGHDKMYWYQQDPGMELHLIHYSYGVNSTEKGDLSSESTVSRIRTEHFPLTLESARPSHTSQYLCASSDGVRTGRTEAFFGQGTRLTVV.

The chain recombines TRBV6-6 with TRBJ1-6; 7 bases fit TRBD1. After removal of 6 bases from V and 9 bases from J, the junction contained 5 bases not matched to a gene. Germline assignment: CDR1 MNHNY and CDR2 SVGAGI (reference sequence). The CDR3 contains 13 residues. The CDR3 DNA is TGTGCCAGCAGGCCGACAGGGTTTTCACCCCTCCACTTT. Its translation is CASRPTGFSPLHF.

This chain connects TRBV4-2 to TRBJ1-2; possibly TRBD1 for D (5 bases). V dropped 0 bases and J dropped 2 bases, with 25 bases sitting between them. Germline V CDR1 and CDR2: LGHNA, YNFKEQ. CDR3 size: 20 residues. CDR3 sequence: CASSQDLGLLGLGRNYGYTF. CDR3 in DNA: TGTGCCAGCAGCCAAGATCTAGGACTGCTTGGATTGGGACGCAACTATGGCTACACCTTC.

The sample holds a few counts of this clone. The chain uses TRBV28 and TRBJ2-1, with 8 positions matching TRBD2. Germline V gives CDR1 MDHEN, CDR2 SYDVKM. CDR3 length equals 15 residues. J gave up 4 bases and V 5 bases, and 7 bases lay outside the gene matches. CDR3 sequence: CASSPGLDGYNEQFF. The CDR3 bases are TGTGCCAGCAGTCCGGGACTAGACGGATACAATGAGCAGTTCTTC.

The V and J genes are TRBV7-2 and TRBJ2-7, with D unresolved. The CDR3 loop spans 15 amino acids. V gave up 5 bases and J gave up 4 bases, with 18 bases separating them. The V gene's germline CDR1 is SGHTA and CDR2 FQGNSA. CDR3: CASSPWTVLGYEQYF. The CDR3, as DNA: TGTGCCAGCAGCCCCTGGACCGTCCTGGGGTACGAGCAGTACTTC. The whole variable domain, filled in from reference TRBV7-2 and TRBJ2-7, reads GAGVSQSPSNKVTEKGKDVELRCDPISGHTALYWYRQSLGQGLEFLIYFQGNSAPDKSGLPSDRFSAERTGGSVSTLTIQRTQQEDSAVYLCASSPWTVLGYEQYFGPGTRLTVT.

The chain uses TRBV4-3 and TRBJ1-3, with 11 bases aligning to TRBD1. Germline V gene data show CDR1 as LGHNA and CDR2 as YSLEER. J was trimmed by 0 bases and V by 2 bases; bases with no gene match: 6. The CDR3 length is 18 residues. The DNA of the CDR3 is TGCGCCAGCAGCCAAATCGGACAGGGGGCGAGCTCTGGAAACACCATATATTTT. Protein sequence: CASSQIGQGASSGNTIYF.

This sequence joins TRBV7-8 and TRBJ2-1, with D hard to call. The CDR3 is 14 residues long. The V end was cut by 0 bases, the J end by 9 bases, with 12 bases between. Germline V gene sequence: CDR1 SGHVS, CDR2 FQNEAQ. The CDR3 DNA reads as TGTGCCAGCAGCTTAGCCCGACGAGTAGGTGAGCAGTTCTTC. It codes for CASSLARRVGEQFF.